The source of this TCR beta chain is a study of cytomegalovirus exposure and HLA in healthy donors. Study observations and caveats: The later analysis indicated that the majority of CMV-associated TCR beta chains appeared HLA-restricted. It was shown in a later analysis that HLA-associated TCR beta chains were more clonally expanded than other, equally common chains.

PCR was performed using 60 Vbeta and 13 Jbeta primers. Assay: immunoSEQ multiplex PCR; the TCRdb copy retains only in-frame clones and omits some. The repertoire includes some 130,000 clones, 60% to 85% of them detected once, and approximately 1.3% sits in the top ten. Remarks on this clone: Its antigen is undetermined.

Trimming pared 6 bases from V and 8 bases from J, leaving 13 bases between. Germline V gene sequence: CDR1 MNHEY, CDR2 SVGAGI. CDR3 length: 13 residues. Healthy bone marrow donors supplied every sample. The receptor was derived from a male donor in good health and CMV-seropositive. Material for sequencing was PBMCs. The chain couples TRBV6-5 to TRBJ1-4; the D gene is possibly TRBD1 (5 bases). The CDR3 is CASRKGLMEKLFF. The CDR3 nucleotides read TGTGCCAGCAGGAAGGGACTCATGGAAAAACTGTTTTTT.